This TCR beta chain was recovered during a study of cytomegalovirus exposure and HLA in healthy donors. TCRdb's table, derived via immunoSEQ multiplex PCR, lists solely in-frame clones and lacks some. This table has 110,000 to 150,000 clones, approximately 91% appearing once. Worth noting for this clone: The DNA is left out, because the CDR3 cannot be placed on it with certainty; the CDR3 is given as TCRdb lists it.

This receptor was obtained from a man younger than 35 in good health and CMV-seronegative. The sequencing sample was made of PBMCs.

The CDR3 sequence is CASSNHYRCEKLFF. V usage is TRBV21-1 and J usage is TRBJ1-4. TRBV21-1 is a pseudogene segment. The CDR3 spans 14 residues, counting both ends.